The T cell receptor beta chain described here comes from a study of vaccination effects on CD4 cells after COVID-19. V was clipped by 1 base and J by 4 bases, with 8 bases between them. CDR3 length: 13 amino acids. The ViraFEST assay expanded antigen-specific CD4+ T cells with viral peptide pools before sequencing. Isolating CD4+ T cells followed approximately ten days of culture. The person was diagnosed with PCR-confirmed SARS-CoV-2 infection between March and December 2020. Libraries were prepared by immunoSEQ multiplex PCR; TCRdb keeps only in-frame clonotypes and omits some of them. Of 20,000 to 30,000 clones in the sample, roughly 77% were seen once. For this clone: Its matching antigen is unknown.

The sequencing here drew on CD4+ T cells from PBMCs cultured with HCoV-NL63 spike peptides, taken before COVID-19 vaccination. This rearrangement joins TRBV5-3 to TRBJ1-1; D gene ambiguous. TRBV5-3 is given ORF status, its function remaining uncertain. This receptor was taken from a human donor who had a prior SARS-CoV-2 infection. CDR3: CARSLKGPTEAFF. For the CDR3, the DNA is TGTGCCAGAAGCTTGAAGGGTCCCACTGAAGCTTTCTTT.